The clone carrying this TCR beta chain occurred many times. The antigen remains undetermined. Between about 17 and 34 mg of unsorted bulk tissue served as the source from which RNA and DNA were co-extracted. The patients lived with chronic HBV infection and had not yet received any treatment. The input was about 500 ng total RNA; TCR beta cDNA was made from it with a constant-region primer. Three nested multiplex PCR rounds of slightly modified ARM-PCR generated TCR beta libraries. The first two PCR rounds used TRBV1-TRBV30 forward primers with a C-beta reverse primer, about 10 cycles each. MiXCR was run by TCRdb on the multiplex PCR reads, yielding one entry per CDR3 protein. This sample has around 78,000 distinct CDR3 sequences, with over 55% found just once. This record belongs to a study of tumor-infiltrating lymphocytes in primary liver carcinoma. Study in general: Between 4.2 and 10 cm across, the tumors were all of stage T1-T3 N0M0.

General study results and limits: Relative to tumor region pairs, the tumor-adjacent and tumor-blood pairs showed overlap that was lower.

This CDR3 is built from 14 residues. Trimming pared 5 bases from V and 5 bases from J, leaving 15 bases between. Germline CDR1 and CDR2: SEHNR and FQNEAQ (reference sequence). The chain recombines TRBV7-9 with TRBJ1-2; the D gene is possibly TRBD1 (6 bases). Sequencing was done on a sample of liver tumor tissue from sampling region 4. Described subset: tumor region T4, right-lateral pole. The clonotype originates from a woman aged 60-75 years with primary liver carcinoma and hepatitis B virus infection. For the CDR3, the DNA is TGTGCCAGCAGCGCTCGGACAGAAGGTTATGGCTACACCTTC. Translating gives CASSARTEGYGYTF.